This T cell receptor (beta chain) is from a study of technical replicates of blood from a handful of donors listed by TCRdb under 2017. The protocol used for the library was the immunoSEQ multiplex PCR assay. In TCRdb, the immuneACCESS table is reduced to in-frame sequences with V and J assigned. These tables do not hold every clone; where another copy was compared, an unresolved V gene accounts for under half, and the others remain unexplained. This sample is represented by over 65,000 clones; 95% to 98% of them were singletons. The top ten hold over 0.15% of the sample. Notes on this clone: The antigen it binds to is not known. Base qualities were left out, and no much larger clone turns up one base away.

Trimming takes 5 bases off V and 4 bases off J; junction bases not matched to a gene: 2. From cysteine to phenylalanine, the CDR3 is 14 amino acids long. Only the CDR3 DNA is retained, 42 bases long and in frame from the first base. CDR1 SGHVS and CDR2 FQNEAQ are derived from the germline V gene. The clonotype was recovered from a human donor in good health. This sequence uses TRBV7-8 and TRBJ1-4; a stretch of 9 junction bases matches TRBD1. The sample taken for sequencing was T cells isolated from PBMCs. At the DNA level, the sequence is TGTGCCAGCAGCCCGGGACAGGGTAATGAAAAACTGTTTTTT. Protein translation: CASSPGQGNEKLFF.